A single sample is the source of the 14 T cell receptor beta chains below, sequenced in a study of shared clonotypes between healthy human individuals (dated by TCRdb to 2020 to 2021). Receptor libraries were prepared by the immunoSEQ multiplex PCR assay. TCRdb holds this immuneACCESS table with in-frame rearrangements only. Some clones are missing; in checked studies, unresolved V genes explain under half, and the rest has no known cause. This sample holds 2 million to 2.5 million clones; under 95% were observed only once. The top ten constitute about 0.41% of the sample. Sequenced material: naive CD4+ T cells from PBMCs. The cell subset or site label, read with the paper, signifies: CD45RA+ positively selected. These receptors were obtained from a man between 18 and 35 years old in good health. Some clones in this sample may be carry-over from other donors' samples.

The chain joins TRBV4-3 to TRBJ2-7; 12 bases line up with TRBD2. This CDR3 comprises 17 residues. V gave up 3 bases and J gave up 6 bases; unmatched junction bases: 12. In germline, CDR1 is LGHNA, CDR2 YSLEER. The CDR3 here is CASSQSFASGRVGEQYF. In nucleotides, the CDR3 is TGCGCCAGCAGCCAGTCATTTGCTAGCGGGAGGGTGGGCGAGCAGTACTTC.

The CDR3 protein is CASSYLTGDQPQHF. Written as DNA, the CDR3 is TGTGCCAGCAGTTACTTGACAGGGGATCAGCCCCAGCATTTT. The J gene is TRBJ1-5, the V gene TRBV6-6; TRBD1 matches at 8 bases. The CDR3 is made up of 14 amino acids. The V and J ends lost 1 base and 5 bases, in that order; junction bases with no gene match: 1. Looked up from germline, CDR1 is MNHNY and CDR2 is SVGAGI (reference sequence).

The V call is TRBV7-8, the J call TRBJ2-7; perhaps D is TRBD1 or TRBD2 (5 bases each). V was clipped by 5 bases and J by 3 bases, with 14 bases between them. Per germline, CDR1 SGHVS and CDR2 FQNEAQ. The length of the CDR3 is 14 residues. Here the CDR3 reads CASSPGRRLYEQYF. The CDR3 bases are TGTGCCAGCAGCCCGGGACGCCGGCTCTACGAGCAGTACTTC.

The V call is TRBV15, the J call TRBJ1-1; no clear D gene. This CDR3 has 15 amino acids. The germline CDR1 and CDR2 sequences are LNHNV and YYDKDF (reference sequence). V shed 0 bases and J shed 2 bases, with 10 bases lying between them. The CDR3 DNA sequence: TGTGCCACCAGCAGAGATCGGGCAGGAAACACTGAAGCTTTCTTT. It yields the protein CATSRDRAGNTEAFF.

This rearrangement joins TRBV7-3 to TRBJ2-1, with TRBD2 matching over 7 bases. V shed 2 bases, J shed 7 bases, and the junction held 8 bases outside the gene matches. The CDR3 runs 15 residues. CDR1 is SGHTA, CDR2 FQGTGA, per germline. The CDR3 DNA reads TGTGCCAGCAGCTTATCTTCGAGGGGAGGGAATGAGCAGTTCTTC. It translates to CASSLSSRGGNEQFF.

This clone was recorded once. In DNA, the CDR3 is TGTGCCAGCTCACCCGGGGACAGTGCTAATGAAAAACTGTTTTTT. Translated: CASSPGDSANEKLFF. The genes are TRBV18 and TRBJ1-4, with TRBD1 matching 7 bases. The V segment lost 3 bases and the J segment 3 bases; nucleotides outside the gene matches: 4. Germline CDR1 and CDR2: KGHSH and LQKENI. The CDR3 runs 15 residues.

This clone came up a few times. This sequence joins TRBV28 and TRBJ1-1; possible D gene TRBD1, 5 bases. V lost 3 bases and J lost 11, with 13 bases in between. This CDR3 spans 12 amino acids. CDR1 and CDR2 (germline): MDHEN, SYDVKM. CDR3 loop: CASSFPQGSAFF. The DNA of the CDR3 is TGTGCCAGCAGTTTTCCGCAGGGTTCGGCTTTCTTT.

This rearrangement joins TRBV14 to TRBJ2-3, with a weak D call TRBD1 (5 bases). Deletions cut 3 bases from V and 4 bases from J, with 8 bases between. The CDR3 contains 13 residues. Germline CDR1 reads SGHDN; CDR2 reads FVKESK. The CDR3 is CASSQTAPDTQYF. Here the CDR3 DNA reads TGTGCCAGCAGCCAGACAGCCCCAGATACGCAGTATTTT.

The CDR3 loop is CSVTQGHEQYF. Written as DNA, the CDR3 is TGCAGCGTAACCCAGGGTCACGAGCAGTACTTC. The chain has TRBV29-1 and TRBJ2-7, with D possibly matching TRBD1 (5 bases). This CDR3 region has 11 residues. Looked up from germline, CDR1 is SQVTM and CDR2 is ANQGSEA. Trimming removed 6 bases at V and 5 bases at J, with 11 bases between.

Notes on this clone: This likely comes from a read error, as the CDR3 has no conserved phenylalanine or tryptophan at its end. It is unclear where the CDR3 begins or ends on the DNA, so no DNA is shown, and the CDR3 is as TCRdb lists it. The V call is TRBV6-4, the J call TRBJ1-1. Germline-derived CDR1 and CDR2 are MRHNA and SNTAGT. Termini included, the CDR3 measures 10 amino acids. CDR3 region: CASTPRRPRL.

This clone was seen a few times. CDR3 sequence reads: CASSTPSRGETQYF. The CDR3 DNA sequence: TGTGCCAGCAGCACCCCAAGCAGGGGAGAGACCCAGTACTTC. This rearrangement joins TRBV7-8 to TRBJ2-5; perhaps TRBD1 as D (6 bases). This CDR3 contains 14 residues. Germline V gene data show CDR1 as SGHVS and CDR2 as FQNEAQ. V dropped 5 bases and J dropped 4 bases, with 14 bases sitting between them.

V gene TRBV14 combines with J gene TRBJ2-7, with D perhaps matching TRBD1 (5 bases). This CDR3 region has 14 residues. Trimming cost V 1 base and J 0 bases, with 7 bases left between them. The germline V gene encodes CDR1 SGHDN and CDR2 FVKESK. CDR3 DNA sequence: TGTGCCAGCAGCCAAGTGGGGCCCTCCTACGAGCAGTACTTC. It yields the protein CASSQVGPSYEQYF.

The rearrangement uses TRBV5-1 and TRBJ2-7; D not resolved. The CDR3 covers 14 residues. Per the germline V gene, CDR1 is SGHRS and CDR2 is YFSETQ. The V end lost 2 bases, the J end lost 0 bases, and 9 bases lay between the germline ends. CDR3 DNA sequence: TGCGCCAGCAGCTTAGACCCCGTCTCCTACGAGCAGTACTTC. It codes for CASSLDPVSYEQYF. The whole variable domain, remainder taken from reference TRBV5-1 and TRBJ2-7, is KAGVTQTPRYLIKTRGQQVTLSCSPISGHRSVSWYQQTPGQGLQFLFEYFSETQRNKGNFPGRFSGRQFSNSRSEMNVSTLELGDSALYLCASSLDPVSYEQYFGPGTRLTVT.

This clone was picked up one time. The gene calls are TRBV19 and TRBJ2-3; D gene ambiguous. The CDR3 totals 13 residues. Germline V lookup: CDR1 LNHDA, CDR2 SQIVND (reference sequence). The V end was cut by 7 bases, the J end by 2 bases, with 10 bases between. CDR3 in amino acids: CASTMGTTDTQYF. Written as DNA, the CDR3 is TGTGCCAGTACTATGGGAACCACAGATACGCAGTATTTT.